The 2 T cell receptor beta chains below come from one sample, sequenced in a study of blood T cell repertoires in COVID-19. Measured with immunoSEQ multiplex PCR; TCRdb has only the in-frame clones, and not every one. Among roughly 110,000 clones listed, 70% to 90% were seen once. The sample was peripheral blood. These TCRs come from a man aged 35-49 years with active or convalescent COVID-19.

This clone was detected a few times. The V gene is TRBV6-5, the J gene TRBJ1-3, with 10 bases fitting TRBD1. This CDR3 has 15 residues. With 5 bases clipped from V and 2 bases from J, the junction kept 3 bases outside the gene matches. The germline gives CDR1 MNHEY, CDR2 SVGAGI. In DNA, the CDR3 is TGTGCCAGCAGTCTCGGGACAGGGGCTGGAAACACCATATATTTT. It translates to CASSLGTGAGNTIYF.

The rearrangement uses TRBV28 and TRBJ2-3, with D uncertain. CDR3 length: 17 residues. CDR1 MDHEN and CDR2 SYDVKM come from the germline V gene. V was clipped by 2 bases and J by 4 bases, with 19 bases between them. The CDR3 reads CASSLEAARGVADTQYF. CDR3 DNA: TGTGCCAGCAGTTTAGAGGCAGCCCGAGGCGTGGCAGATACGCAGTATTTT.